The rows below give T cell receptor beta chains drawn from one sample of a study of beta chain features in type 1 diabetes. Some clones are missing from TCRdb's copy, which holds only in-frame ones; the method was immunoSEQ multiplex PCR. The table has fewer than 350,000 clones, about 15% seen once. Material for sequencing was naive CD4+ T cells from blood. The receptors shown here come from a man aged 18 to 30 with type 1 diabetes. The CDR3 runs from the conserved cysteine through the conserved F or W. The order of the fields is clone size, D gene, J gene, V gene, CDR3 DNA, CDR3 protein. D genes are given only for firm matches. The listing skips clone size in some rows; elsewhere it reads once, few, many or a size class.

.,.,TRBJ1-1,TRBV7-9,TGTGCCAGCAGCTATGGGGGAGGGGAAGCTTTCTTT,CASSYGGGEAFF
few,.,TRBJ2-5,TRBV18,TGTGCCAGCTCACCAGGAGGGCGTGGAGAGACCCAGTACTTC,CASSPGGRGETQYF
.,TRBD1,TRBJ2-1,TRBV4-3,TGCGCCAGCAGCCAGGCATTAGGGACAGTCTCCTACAATGAGCAGTTCTTC,CASSQALGTVSYNEQFF
.,TRBD2,TRBJ2-5,TRBV7-2,TGTGCCAGCAGCTTAGGACTAGCGGGGGTGGAGACCCAGTACTTC,CASSLGLAGVETQYF
few,TRBD1,TRBJ2-7,TRBV5-1,TGCGCCAGCAGCCGGGGACAGGGATTCTACGAGCAGTACTTC,CASSRGQGFYEQYF
few,.,TRBJ2-5,TRBV28,TGTGCCAGCAGTCCCCTGGGGGCCGTAGCGGGTGTGAAGACCCAGTACTTC,CASSPLGAVAGVKTQYF
few,.,TRBJ1-5,TRBV19,TGTGCCAGTAGTATAATGGTCGGGGTTAATCGGCATCAGCCCCAGCATTTT,CASSIMVGVNRHQPQHF
few,.,TRBJ2-7,TRBV25-1,TGTGCCAGCAGTGATCAGGGTCCCTACGAGCAGTACTTC,CASSDQGPYEQYF
once,.,TRBJ1-2,TRBV5-1,TGCGCCAGCAGCTGGGCCGGGGGAGACAATGGCTACACCTTC,CASSWAGGDNGYTF
few,TRBD1,TRBJ1-2,TRBV29-1,TGCAGCGGGGGACAGGGGGCAGGCTATGGCTACACCTTC,CSGGQGAGYGYTF
.,.,TRBJ2-2,TRBV28,TGTGCCAGCAGTCAGATCACCGGGGAGCTGTTTTTT,CASSQITGELFF
few,TRBD2,TRBJ2-1,TRBV10-3,TGTGCCATCACGGGAACGGGAGGAAATGAGCAGTTCTTC,CAITGTGGNEQFF
.,.,TRBJ2-6,TRBV15,TGTGCCACCAGCAGAGGCGGCGTCGCTGGGGCCAACGTCCTGACTTTC,CATSRGGVAGANVLTF
.,TRBD2,TRBJ2-7,TRBV13,TGTGCCAGCAGCTTAAAGCCGGGCGGGAGGGGTGGCTACGAGCAGTACTTC,CASSLKPGGRGGYEQYF
.,.,TRBJ1-2,TRBV7-2,TGTGCCAGCAGCATAATGACAGGCAACTATGGCTACACCTTC,CASSIMTGNYGYTF
few,TRBD1,TRBJ1-2,TRBV25-1,TGTGCCAGCAGTGAATTCGGAGGGACAGACTATGGCTACACCTTC,CASSEFGGTDYGYTF
few,.,TRBJ2-1,TRBV5-1,TGCGCCAGCAGCGCCTCCGTTCACAGCAGCTCCTACAATGAGCAGTTCTTC,CASSASVHSSSYNEQFF
.,.,TRBJ2-7,TRBV11-2,TGTGCCAGCAGCTTGTGGCAGGGAAGTGACGAGCAGTACTTC,CASSLWQGSDEQYF
.,TRBD2,TRBJ2-5,TRBV9,TGTGCCAGCAGCGTAATGAGCGGGGGCCTTCAAGAGACCCAGTACTTC,CASSVMSGGLQETQYF
few,.,TRBJ2-2,TRBV7-7,TGTGCCAGCAGCCCAGACACCGGGGAGCTGTTTTTT,CASSPDTGELFF
.,TRBD1,TRBJ2-1,TRBV18,TGTGCCAGCTCACCAAACCACAGGGGGTATGGCTACAATGAGCAGTTCTTC,CASSPNHRGYGYNEQFF
.,TRBD1,TRBJ2-7,TRBV11-2,TGTGCCAGCAGCCCCATCCAGGGACAGGGGGCCTACGAGCAGTACTTC,CASSPIQGQGAYEQYF
few,TRBD1,TRBJ2-6,TRBV19,TGTGCCAGTAGTGACAGGGGTCTCTCTGGGGCCAACGTCCTGACTTTC,CASSDRGLSGANVLTF
.,TRBD1,TRBJ1-2,TRBV6-1,TGTGCCAGCAGTGAAGCGCTAAGGGGGACAGGGGGCTACACCTTC,CASSEALRGTGGYTF
.,TRBD1,TRBJ1-2,TRBV7-2,TGTGCCAGCAGCGGACAGGGTCTGATTAACTATGGCTACACCTTC,CASSGQGLINYGYTF
.,.,TRBJ2-7,TRBV5-1,TGCGCCACTACGCCTGACGGGGTCGGAGAGCAGTACTTC,CATTPDGVGEQYF
.,TRBD2,TRBJ2-7,TRBV23-1,TGCGCCAGCAGTCCGCGGACTAGCGGGACCAAGGCCTACGAGCAGTACTTC,CASSPRTSGTKAYEQYF
.,TRBD1,TRBJ1-2,TRBV28,TGTGCCAGCAGTGCAACAGGGGGCGACTATGGCTACACCTTC,CASSATGGDYGYTF
few,TRBD2,TRBJ2-3,TRBV9,TGTGCCAGCAGCGTAGGCCTAGCGGGGACAGATACGCAGTATTTT,CASSVGLAGTDTQYF
few,.,TRBJ2-1,TRBV4-1,TGCGCCAGCAGCCAAAGGTCCGGGGGTGAGCAGTTCTTC,CASSQRSGGEQFF
.,.,TRBJ2-1,TRBV6-1,TGTGCCAGCAGTGAAAGTCTAGCCTACAATGAGCAGTTCTTC,CASSESLAYNEQFF
few,TRBD1,TRBJ1-4,TRBV28,TGTGCCAGCAGTTTAGGAGGGGGCATTAATGAAAAACTGTTTTTT,CASSLGGGINEKLFF
.,TRBD2,TRBJ2-1,TRBV9,TGTGCCAGCAGCGTAGCGAGCAGGGAGGGGGAGCAGTTCTTC,CASSVASREGEQFF
few,TRBD1,TRBJ1-2,TRBV27,TGTGCCAGCAGTATAACAGGGGGAGCTAACTATGGCTACACCTTC,CASSITGGANYGYTF
.,TRBD1,TRBJ1-5,TRBV30,TGTGCCTGGAGCGCGACAGGGGGTGGGAATCAGCCCCAGCATTTT,CAWSATGGGNQPQHF
.,.,TRBJ1-6,TRBV28,TGTGCCAGCAGTTTTGGGGGGAGATCACCCCTCCACTTT,CASSFGGRSPLHF
few,.,TRBJ2-5,TRBV5-1,TGCGCCAGCAGCTCCTCGACAGAGCAAGAGACCCAGTACTTC,CASSSSTEQETQYF
.,.,TRBJ1-5,TRBV19,TGTGCCAGTAGTATAAGAGTGAATCAGCCCCAGCATTTT,CASSIRVNQPQHF